The present T cell receptor beta chain was sequenced within a study of T cell responses to AZD1222 COVID-19 vaccine. General study results and limits: There were mostly white British donors and more females than males, and clonal diversity was possibly underestimated.

Germline CDR1 reads LGHDT; CDR2 reads YNNKEL (reference sequence). This CDR3 region has 15 residues. The V end was cut by 4 bases, the J end by 0 bases, with 12 bases between. The method was immunoSEQ multiplex PCR; TCRdb's version includes in-frame clones alone and lacks a portion of them. The table has tens of thousands of clones, approximately 90% seen once. About this clone itself: Its specificity is not known.

This TCR was sampled from an adult who received the AZD1222 COVID-19 vaccine. The chain links TRBV3-1 (or the pseudogene TRBV3-2) to TRBJ1-1; possible D gene TRBD1, 6 bases. The sequences come from peripheral blood, collected 28 days after the second AZD1222 dose. CDR3 region: CASSRGTGLNTEAFF. CDR3 nucleotide sequence: TGTGCCAGCAGCCGCGGAACAGGGTTGAACACTGAAGCTTTCTTT.